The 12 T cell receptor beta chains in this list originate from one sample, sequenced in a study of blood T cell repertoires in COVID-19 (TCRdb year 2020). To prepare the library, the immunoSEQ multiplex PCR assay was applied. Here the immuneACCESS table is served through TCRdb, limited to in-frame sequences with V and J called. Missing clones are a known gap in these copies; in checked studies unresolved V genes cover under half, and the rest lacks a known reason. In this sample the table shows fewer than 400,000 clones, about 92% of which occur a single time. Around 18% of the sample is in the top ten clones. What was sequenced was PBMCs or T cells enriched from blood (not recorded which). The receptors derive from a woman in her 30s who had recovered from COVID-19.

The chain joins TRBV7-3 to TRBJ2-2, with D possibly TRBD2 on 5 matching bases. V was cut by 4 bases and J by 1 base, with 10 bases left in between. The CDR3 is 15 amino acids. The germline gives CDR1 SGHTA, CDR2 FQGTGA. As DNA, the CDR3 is TGTGCCAGCAGCTCCACTAGTATGAACACCGGGGAGCTGTTTTTT. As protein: CASSSTSMNTGELFF.

In DNA form, the CDR3 reads TGTGCCAGCTCACTTGGGGGGGTCGATCGTGAAGCTTTCTTT. Translated: CASSLGGVDREAFF. The rearrangement uses TRBV18 and TRBJ1-1; D is possibly TRBD1 (5 bases). Per germline, CDR1 KGHSH and CDR2 LQKENI. V gave up 4 bases and J gave up 7 bases, with 16 bases separating them. This CDR3 is built from 14 residues.

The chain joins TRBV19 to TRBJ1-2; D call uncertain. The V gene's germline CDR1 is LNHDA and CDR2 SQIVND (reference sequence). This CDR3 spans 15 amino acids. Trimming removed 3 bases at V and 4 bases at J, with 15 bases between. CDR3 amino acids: CASSISRFQRYGYTF. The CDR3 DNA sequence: TGTGCCAGTAGTATTAGTCGTTTTCAGCGCTATGGCTACACCTTC. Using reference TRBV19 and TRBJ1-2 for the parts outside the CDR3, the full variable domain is DGGITQSPKYLFRKEGQNVTLSCEQNLNHDAMYWYRQDPGQGLRLIYYSQIVNDFQKGDIAEGYSVSREKKESFPLTVTSAQKNPTAFYLCASSISRFQRYGYTFGSGTRLTVV.

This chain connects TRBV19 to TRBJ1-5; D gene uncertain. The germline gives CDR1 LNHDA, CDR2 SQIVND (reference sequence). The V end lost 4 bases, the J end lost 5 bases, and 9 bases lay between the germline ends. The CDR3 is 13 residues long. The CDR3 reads CASSKLRDQPQHF. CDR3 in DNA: TGTGCCAGTAGTAAGTTACGGGATCAGCCCCAGCATTTT.

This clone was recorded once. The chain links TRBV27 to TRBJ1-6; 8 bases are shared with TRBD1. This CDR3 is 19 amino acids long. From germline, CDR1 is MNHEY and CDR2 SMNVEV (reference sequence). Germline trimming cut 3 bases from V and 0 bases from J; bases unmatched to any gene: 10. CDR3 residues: CASSFGQGHPSSYNSPLHF. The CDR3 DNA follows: TGTGCCAGCAGTTTCGGACAGGGCCATCCAAGCTCCTATAATTCACCCCTCCACTTT.

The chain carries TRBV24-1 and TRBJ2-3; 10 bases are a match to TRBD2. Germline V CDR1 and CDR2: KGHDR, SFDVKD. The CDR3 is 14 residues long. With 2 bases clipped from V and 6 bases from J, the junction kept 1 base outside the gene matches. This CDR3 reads CATSDSTSGDTQYF. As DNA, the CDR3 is TGTGCCACCAGTGATTCGACTAGCGGGGATACGCAGTATTTT.

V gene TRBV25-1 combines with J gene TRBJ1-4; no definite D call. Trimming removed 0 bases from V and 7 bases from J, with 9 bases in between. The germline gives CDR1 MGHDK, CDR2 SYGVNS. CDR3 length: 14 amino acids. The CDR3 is CASSEYNSGEKLFF. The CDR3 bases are TGTGCCAGCAGTGAATATAATTCGGGTGAAAAACTGTTTTTT.

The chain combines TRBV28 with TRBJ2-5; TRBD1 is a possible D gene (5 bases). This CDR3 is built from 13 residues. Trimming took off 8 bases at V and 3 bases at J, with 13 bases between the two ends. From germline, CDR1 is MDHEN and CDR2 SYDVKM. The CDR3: CASGAGPKETQYF. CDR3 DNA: TGTGCCAGCGGGGCAGGGCCTAAAGAGACCCAGTACTTC.

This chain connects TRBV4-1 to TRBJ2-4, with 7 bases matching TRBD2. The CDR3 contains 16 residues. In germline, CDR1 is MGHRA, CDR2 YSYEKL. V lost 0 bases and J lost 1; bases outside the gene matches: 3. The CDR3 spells CASSQDGRVAKNIQYF. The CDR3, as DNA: TGCGCCAGCAGCCAAGATGGGAGGGTTGCCAAAAACATTCAGTACTTC.

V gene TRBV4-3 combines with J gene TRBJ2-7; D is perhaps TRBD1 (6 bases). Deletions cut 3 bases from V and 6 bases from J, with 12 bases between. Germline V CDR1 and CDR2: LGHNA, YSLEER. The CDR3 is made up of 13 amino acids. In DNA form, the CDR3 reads TGCGCCAGCAGCCAGGCCGGGACAACCGAGCAGTACTTC. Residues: CASSQAGTTEQYF.

CDR3 in amino acids: CASSQWGTGGEGSGYTF. As DNA, the CDR3 is TGTGCCAGCAGCCAGTGGGGGACAGGGGGCGAGGGAAGTGGCTACACCTTC. The chain couples TRBV3-1 (or the pseudogene TRBV3-2) to TRBJ1-2, with TRBD1 matching 12 bases. This CDR3 has 17 residues. The V segment lost 3 bases and the J segment 7 bases; nucleotides outside the gene matches: 12. The V gene's germline CDR1 is LGHDT and CDR2 YNNKEL (reference sequence).

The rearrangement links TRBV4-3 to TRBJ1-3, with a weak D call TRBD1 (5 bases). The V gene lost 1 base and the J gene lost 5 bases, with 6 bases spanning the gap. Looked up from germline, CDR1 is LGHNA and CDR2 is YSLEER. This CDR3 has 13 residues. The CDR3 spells CASSQGQRNTIYF. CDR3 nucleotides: TGCGCCAGCAGCCAAGGACAGAGAAACACCATATATTTT.